The subject of this entry is one T cell receptor (beta chain). Its antigen is currently unknown. The limits of the CDR3 on the DNA are not certain, so only TCRdb's listed CDR3 is given. The sample originates from a study of cytomegalovirus exposure and HLA in healthy donors. Overall study context: Roughly 92 million unique TCRs, all from HLA-typed donors, were included in an early release of the data. Within the Caucasian-associated ancestry cluster were under 85% of the roughly 430 genotyped donors.

General study findings and limits: HLA restriction was apparent for most CMV-associated TCR beta chains in a later analysis.

This PCR relied on a set of 60 Vbeta primers and 13 Jbeta primers. Sequencing used immunoSEQ multiplex PCR; TCRdb keeps in-frame clones, though not all of them. The sample has some 180,000 clones, 82% seen once. CDR1 MDHEN and CDR2 SYDVKM come from the germline V gene. The CDR3 is made up of 14 amino acids, end residues included. Healthy individuals who donated bone marrow served as the donors. The sequencing input was PBMCs. The V and J genes are TRBV28 and TRBJ1-1; TRBD1 is the table's D call, not checked against the DNA. The origin of this receptor is a man aged 40-49 years in good health and CMV-seronegative. The CDR3 reads CASSVGTGNTEVFF.